This passage covers 24 T cell receptor beta chains from one sample sequenced in a study of blood T cell repertoires in COVID-19. The data were produced by immunoSEQ multiplex PCR, yet TCRdb's version contains in-frame clones alone and is incomplete. Here the sample spans more than 95,000 clones, 85% being singletons. The sample consisted of peripheral blood. Receptors originate from a woman over 75 with acute or convalescent COVID-19.

The CDR3 coding sequence is TGTGCCAGCTCCCGAGTGACAGGGGGCGAAGATGGCTACACCTTC. This codes for CASSRVTGGEDGYTF. The chain has TRBV18 and TRBJ1-2, with 10 bases aligning to TRBD1. The trim removed 6 bases at V and 6 bases at J, leaving 10 bases unmatched. The germline V gene encodes CDR1 KGHSH and CDR2 LQKENI. CDR3 length: 15 residues. Based on the CDR3 plus reference TRBV18 and TRBJ1-2, the full variable domain is NAGVMQNPRHLVRRRGQEARLRCSPMKGHSHVYWYRQLPEEGLKFMVYLQKENIIDESGMPKERFSAEFPKEGPSILRIQQVVRGDSAAYFCASSRVTGGEDGYTFGSGTRLTVV.

The V call is TRBV2, the J call TRBJ2-7, with D perhaps TRBD1 (6 bases). V was cut by 6 bases and J by 2 bases, with 17 bases left in between. Per the germline V gene, CDR1 is SNHLY and CDR2 is FYNNEI. The CDR3 is 15 residues long. The CDR3 nucleotides read TGTGCCAGCAGCCTACAGCAAGGGGGAACCTACGAGCAGTACTTC. It yields the protein CASSLQQGGTYEQYF.

The chain employs TRBV2 and TRBJ1-1; 7 positions agree with TRBD1. Germline CDR1 reads SNHLY; CDR2 reads FYNNEI. The CDR3 is 15 residues long. V dropped 7 bases and J dropped 2; count of bases not matched to a gene: 10. This chain's CDR3 is CASKSVPGGNTEAFF. For the CDR3, the DNA is TGTGCCAGCAAAAGTGTACCAGGGGGAAACACTGAAGCTTTCTTT.

This clone was seen more than once but under ten times. This chain links TRBV6-5 with TRBJ2-7; TRBD2 matches 9 bases. This CDR3 region has 14 residues. Looked up from germline, CDR1 is MNHEY and CDR2 is SVGAGI. The V segment lost 5 bases and the J segment 2 bases; nucleotides outside the gene matches: 4. CDR3 in amino acids: CASSQTSGAYEQYV. The CDR3 nucleotides read TGTGCCAGCAGTCAGACTAGCGGAGCCTACGAGCAGTACGTC.

The rearrangement joins TRBV27 to TRBJ2-6; 10 bases map to TRBD1. The germline V gene encodes CDR1 MNHEY and CDR2 SMNVEV (reference sequence). After removal of 9 bases from V and 0 bases from J, the junction contained 5 bases not matched to a gene. The CDR3 has 16 amino acids. CDR3 coding DNA: TGTGCCAGTCGGACAGGGGGTGCCTCTGGGGCCAACGTCCTGACTTTC. As protein: CASRTGGASGANVLTF. Supplemented by reference TRBV27 and TRBJ2-6, the full variable domain reads EAQVTQNPRYLITVTGKKLTVTCSQNMNHEYMSWYRQDPGLGLRQIYYSMNVEVTDKGDVPEGYKVSRKEKRNFPLILESPSPNQTSLYFCASRTGGASGANVLTFGAGSRLTVL.

The chain has TRBV11-2 and TRBJ2-6; 11 positions agree with TRBD1. The CDR3 length is 17 residues. V lost 4 bases to trimming and J lost 1 base; unmatched junction nucleotides: 3. Germline V CDR1 and CDR2: SGHAT, FQNNGV. CDR3 loop: CASSSGTGGSGANVLTF. Here the CDR3 DNA reads TGTGCCAGCAGCTCCGGGACAGGGGGATCTGGGGCCAACGTCCTGACTTTC. Combining the CDR3 with reference TRBV11-2 and TRBJ2-6 gives the whole variable domain EAGVAQSPRYKIIEKRQSVAFWCNPISGHATLYWYQQILGQGPKLLIQFQNNGVVDDSQLPKDRFSAERLKGVDSTLKIQPAKLEDSAVYLCASSSGTGGSGANVLTFGAGSRLTVL.

The chain has TRBV5-1 and TRBJ2-3; the D gene is possibly TRBD2 (6 bases). Germline assignment: CDR1 SGHRS and CDR2 YFSETQ. The germline V and J ends were trimmed by 7 bases and 8 bases, with 14 bases remaining between them. CDR3 length: 12 residues. The CDR3 protein is CASGEEGGTQYF. CDR3 sequence (DNA): TGCGCCAGCGGTGAAGAGGGAGGTACGCAGTATTTT.

The V gene is TRBV20-1, the J gene TRBJ1-2, with 10 positions matching TRBD1. V was clipped by 3 bases and J by 7 bases; unmatched bases: 11. CDR1 and CDR2 (germline): DFQATT, SNEGSKA (reference sequence). CDR3 size: 15 residues. CDR3 DNA sequence: TGCAGTGCTAGTGGGGACAGGGGAATCCTTAGTGGCTACACCTTC. Protein sequence: CSASGDRGILSGYTF.

The rearrangement links TRBV5-4 to TRBJ1-2, with D uncertain. Germline CDR1 and CDR2: SGHNT and YYREEE (reference sequence). V lost 2 bases, J lost 7 bases, and 15 bases lay in between. This CDR3 is 14 amino acids long. As DNA, the CDR3 is TGTGCCAGCAGCTTAGCAGGTAGTAGATCTGGCTACACCTTC. Protein sequence: CASSLAGSRSGYTF.

The chain couples TRBV2 to TRBJ1-6; D uncertain. V lost 7 bases and J 9 bases, leaving 13 bases between the germline ends. Germline V CDR1 and CDR2: SNHLY, FYNNEI. CDR3 length equals 13 residues. The CDR3, as DNA: TGTGCCAGCATGCCCAAGGAGGGTTCACCCCTCCACTTT. This gives the protein CASMPKEGSPLHF.

The chain carries TRBV11-3 and TRBJ2-1; 8 bases line up with TRBD1. The CDR3 consists of 16 residues. Germline V gene sequence: CDR1 SGHNT, CDR2 YENEEA. V shed 5 bases, J shed 1 base, and the junction held 7 bases outside the gene matches. The chain's CDR3 is CASSAGQGWSYNEQFF. The CDR3 DNA reads as TGTGCCAGCAGCGCCGGACAGGGTTGGTCCTACAATGAGCAGTTCTTC.

The V call is TRBV15, the J call TRBJ2-7; tentative D call: TRBD1 (5 bases). V was clipped by 2 bases and J by 4 bases, with 12 bases between them. The CDR3 runs to 14 residues. Germline V gives CDR1 LNHNV, CDR2 YYDKDF (reference sequence). Written as DNA, the CDR3 is TGTGCCACCAGCAGACAATACGACAGTTACGAGCAGTACGTC. Amino acids: CATSRQYDSYEQYV.

The V gene is TRBV7-9, the J gene TRBJ1-1; tentative D call: TRBD1 (5 bases). The CDR3 has 15 residues. V was clipped by 4 bases and J by 8 bases, with 20 bases between them. Germline lookup yields CDR1 SEHNR and CDR2 FQNEAQ (reference sequence). The CDR3 reads CASSSLLYSSGEAFF. The CDR3 coding sequence is TGTGCCAGCAGCTCTCTTCTCTACTCGTCAGGGGAAGCTTTCTTT. Together with reference TRBV7-9 and TRBJ1-1, the CDR3 gives the full variable domain: DTGVSQNPRHKITKRGQNVTFRCDPISEHNRLYWYRQTLGQGPEFLTYFQNEAQLEKSRLLSDRFSAERPKGSFSTLEIQRTEQGDSAMYLCASSSLLYSSGEAFFGQGTRLTVV.

This clone occurred once. V is TRBV6-6 and J is TRBJ1-2; 7 bases agree with TRBD1. The length of the CDR3 is 16 residues. Per germline, CDR1 MNHNY and CDR2 SVGAGI (reference sequence). The V and J ends lost 4 bases and 2 bases, in that order; junction bases with no gene match: 10. CDR3 protein: CASSFDRVNLNYGYTF. CDR3 DNA sequence: TGTGCCAGCAGTTTCGACAGGGTCAACCTAAACTATGGCTACACCTTC.

V usage is TRBV5-1 and J usage is TRBJ2-3; no clear D. The CDR3 is made up of 15 amino acids. V lost 3 bases to trimming and J lost 4 bases, with 15 bases between them. From germline, CDR1 is SGHRS and CDR2 YFSETQ. In nucleotides, the CDR3 is TGCGCCAGCAGCTCAATACCCGGGTCCGCAGATACGCAGTATTTT. Translated, it gives CASSSIPGSADTQYF.

The chain couples TRBV14 to TRBJ1-1; possibly TRBD1 for D (5 bases). Germline V gene lookup returns CDR1 SGHDN and CDR2 FVKESK. The CDR3 has 14 residues. V lost 7 bases to trimming and J lost 6 bases, with 18 bases between them. The CDR3 loop reads CASTAAWGLPEAFF. Here the CDR3 DNA reads TGTGCCAGCACCGCCGCGTGGGGACTCCCTGAAGCTTTCTTT.

The chain links TRBV5-5 to TRBJ1-1, with TRBD1 matching over 11 bases. Trimming at V came to 10 bases and at J to 1 base, leaving 3 bases not matched to a gene. This CDR3 region has 13 residues. Germline CDR1 and CDR2: SGHKS and YYEKEE (reference sequence). The CDR3 is CASGQGANTEAFF. In nucleotides, the CDR3 is TGTGCCTCCGGACAGGGGGCGAACACTGAAGCTTTCTTT. The entire variable domain, with the rest obtained from reference TRBV5-5 and TRBJ1-1, is as follows: DAGVTQSPTHLIKTRGQQVTLRCSPISGHKSVSWYQQVLGQGPQFIFQYYEKEERGRGNFPDRFSARQFPNYSSELNVNALLLGDSALYLCASGQGANTEAFFGQGTRLTVV.

The chain joins TRBV2 to TRBJ2-6, with a possible D match to TRBD2 (5 bases). V gave up 7 bases and J gave up 1 base, with 11 bases separating them. In germline, CDR1 is SNHLY, CDR2 FYNNEI. The CDR3 has 15 residues. The CDR3 here is CASIPSGSGANVLTF. As DNA, the CDR3 is TGTGCCAGCATACCCAGCGGTTCTGGGGCCAACGTCCTGACTTTC.

The chain couples TRBV2 to TRBJ1-1; D remains unclear. V lost 8 bases, J lost 3 bases, and 13 bases lay in between. CDR3 length: 13 amino acids. CDR1 is SNHLY and CDR2 is FYNNEI in the germline V gene. As DNA, the CDR3 is TGTGCCAGCGGGGAGGCACGGGACACTGAAGCTTTCTTT. Protein: CASGEARDTEAFF.

A single count supports this clone. V gene TRBV6-5 combines with J gene TRBJ1-1, with D possibly matching TRBD1 (5 bases). Germline CDR1 MNHEY, CDR2 SVGAGI. V was pared by 5 bases and J by 7 bases, with 8 bases between. CDR3 length: 11 residues. The CDR3 protein is CASSRGDEAFF. CDR3 nucleotide sequence: TGTGCCAGCAGTAGGGGTGATGAAGCTTTCTTT.

This sequence joins TRBV5-4 and TRBJ1-1; D possibly corresponds to TRBD1 (5 bases). Germline assignment: CDR1 SGHNT and CDR2 YYREEE (reference sequence). Trimming removed 5 bases at V and 0 bases at J, with 11 bases between. The CDR3 is made up of 14 amino acids. The CDR3 DNA reads as TGTGCCAGCAGGTGGGGGGGGATGAACACTGAAGCTTTCTTT. This translates into CASRWGGMNTEAFF.

V is TRBV10-3 and J is TRBJ1-1, with 8 bases matching TRBD1. CDR1 is ENHRY, CDR2 SYGVKD, per germline. CDR3 length: 13 residues. Trimming took 10 bases from V and 1 from J; bases not matched to a gene: 5. CDR3 sequence (DNA): TGTGCCACCACGACAGGGGCGAACACTGAAGCTTTCTTT. Translating gives CATTTGANTEAFF.

The chain combines TRBV19 with TRBJ1-1; possibly TRBD1 for D (5 bases). The CDR3 totals 13 residues. Trimming stripped 3 bases from V and 5 bases from J, with 10 bases between. CDR1 and CDR2 (germline): LNHDA, SQIVND (reference sequence). The CDR3 DNA sequence: TGTGCCAGTAGTATCAGGGTAGTTACTGAAGCTTTCTTT. This encodes CASSIRVVTEAFF.

V is TRBV6-5 and J is TRBJ1-5; D call uncertain. The CDR3 consists of 13 residues. The germline V gene has CDR1 MNHEY and CDR2 SVGAGI. With 6 bases removed from V and 7 bases from J, the gap between germline ends came to 13 bases. In nucleotides, the CDR3 is TGTGCCAGCAGCCGGCTTGCCGGGCAGCCCCAGCATTTT. This translates into CASSRLAGQPQHF.